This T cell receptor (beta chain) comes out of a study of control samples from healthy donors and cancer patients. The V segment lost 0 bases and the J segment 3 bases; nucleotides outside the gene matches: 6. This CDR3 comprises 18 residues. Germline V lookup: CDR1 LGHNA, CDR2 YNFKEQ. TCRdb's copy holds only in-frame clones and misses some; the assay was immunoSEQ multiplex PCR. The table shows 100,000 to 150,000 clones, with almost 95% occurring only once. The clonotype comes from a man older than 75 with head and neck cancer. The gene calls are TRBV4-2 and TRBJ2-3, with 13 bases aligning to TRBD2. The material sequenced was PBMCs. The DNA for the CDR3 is TGTGCCAGCAGCCAAGATAGGACTAGCGGGGGTGTAACAGATACGCAGTATTTT. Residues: CASSQDRTSGGVTDTQYF.